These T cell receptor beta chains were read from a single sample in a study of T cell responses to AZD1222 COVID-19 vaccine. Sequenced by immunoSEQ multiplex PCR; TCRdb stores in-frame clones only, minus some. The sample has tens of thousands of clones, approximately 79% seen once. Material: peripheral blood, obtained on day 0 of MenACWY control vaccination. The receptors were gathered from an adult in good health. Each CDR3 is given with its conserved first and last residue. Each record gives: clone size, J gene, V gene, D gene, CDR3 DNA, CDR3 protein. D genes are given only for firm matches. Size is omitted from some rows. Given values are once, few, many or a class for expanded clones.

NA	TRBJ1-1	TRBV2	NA	TGTGCCAGCAAAGGGGGGCCCACCTTTGTCGCTTTCTTT	CASKGGPTFVAFF
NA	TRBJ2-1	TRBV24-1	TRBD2	TGTGCCACCAGTGATTTGACACTAGCGGGGCACAATGAGCAGTTCTTC	CATSDLTLAGHNEQFF
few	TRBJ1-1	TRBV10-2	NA	TGCGCCAGCTCGACAGGGAACACTGAAGCTTTCTTT	CASSTGNTEAFF
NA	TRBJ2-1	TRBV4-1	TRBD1	TGCGCCAGCAGCCGAGGAACAGGGGGCAATGAGCAGTTCTTC	CASSRGTGGNEQFF
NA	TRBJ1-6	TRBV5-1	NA	TGCGCCAGCAGCTTGGGGCCGGTGAGCTCCTATAATTCACCCCTCCACTTT	CASSLGPVSSYNSPLHF
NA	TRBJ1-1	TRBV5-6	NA	TGTGCCAGCACCCCTCTGGGAGGCATGAACACTGAAGCTTTCTTT	CASTPLGGMNTEAFF
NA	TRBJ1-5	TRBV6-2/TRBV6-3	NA	TGTGCCAGCAGTTATAGCCGGGTGGGTCAGCCCCAGCATTTT	CASSYSRVGQPQHF
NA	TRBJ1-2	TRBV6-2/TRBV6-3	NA	TGTGCCAGCAGTCCCTCAGGGACACTCTATGGCTACACCTTC	CASSPSGTLYGYTF
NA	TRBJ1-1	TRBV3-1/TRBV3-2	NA	TGTGCCAGCAGCCAAGATTTGGGTAGGGGGGCGAACACTGAAGCTTTCTTT	CASSQDLGRGANTEAFF
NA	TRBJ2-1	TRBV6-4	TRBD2	TGTGCCAGCAGTGACACGGCCCCACTAGCGGGGCTGCCCAATGAGCAGTTCTTC	CASSDTAPLAGLPNEQFF
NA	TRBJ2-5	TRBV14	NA	TGTGCCAGCAGCCAAGGACTCCAAGAGACCCAGTACTTC	CASSQGLQETQYF
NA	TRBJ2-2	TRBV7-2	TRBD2	TGTGCCAGCAGCTTAACGGGAGGGAACACCGGGGAGCTGTTTTTT	CASSLTGGNTGELFF
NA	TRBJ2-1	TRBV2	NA	TGTGCCAGCAGTGAAGGGTGGGATGAGCAGTTCTTC	CASSEGWDEQFF
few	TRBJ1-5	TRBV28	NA	TGTGCCAGCAGTCCAAGCGGGACACTAAATCAGCCCCAGCATTTT	CASSPSGTLNQPQHF
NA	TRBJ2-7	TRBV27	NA	TGTGCCAGCACCGCTACTCGGGCCGGAGGGTACGAGCAGTACTTC	CASTATRAGGYEQYF
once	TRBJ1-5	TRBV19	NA	TGTGCCAGTAGTATAGCCAGTAGCAATCAGCCCCAGCATTTT	CASSIASSNQPQHF
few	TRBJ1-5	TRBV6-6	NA	TGTGCCAGCAGTCGACCCATCGGGGAAGGGCATCAGCCCCAGCATTTT	CASSRPIGEGHQPQHF
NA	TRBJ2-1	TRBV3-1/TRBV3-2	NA	TGTGCCAGCAGCTCCAGAGTTTATGAGCAGTTCTTC	CASSSRVYEQFF
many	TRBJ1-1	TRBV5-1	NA	TGCGCCAGCAGCTTGCTAGGGTACGGGGCGAACACTGAAGCTTTCTTT	CASSLLGYGANTEAFF
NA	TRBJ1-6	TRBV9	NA	TGTGCCAGCAGCACAGGGACGGGGAATTCACCCCTCCACTTT	CASSTGTGNSPLHF
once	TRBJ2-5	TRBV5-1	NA	TGCGCCAGCAGCCCCCCCCCGGGGGCGAGTTTAGAGACCCAGTACTTC	CASSPPPGASLETQYF
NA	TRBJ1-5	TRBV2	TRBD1	TGTGCCAGCAGCCTTGGGGACAGGGCATATCAGCCCCAGCATTTT	CASSLGDRAYQPQHF
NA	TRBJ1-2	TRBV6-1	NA	TGTGCCAGCAGTGAATCGGTGGGGGGCGCGAACTATGGCTACACCTTC	CASSESVGGANYGYTF
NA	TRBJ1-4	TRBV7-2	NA	TGTGCCAGCAGCTTAGCCGGGGGAGCAACTAATGAAAAACTGTTTTTT	CASSLAGGATNEKLFF
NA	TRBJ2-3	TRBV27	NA	TGTGCCAGCAGCTCCCACTCAGGCACAGATACGCAGTATTTT	CASSSHSGTDTQYF
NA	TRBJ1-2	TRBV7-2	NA	TGTGCCAGCAGCTTAGGGGCAGGTATATATGGCTACACCTTC	CASSLGAGIYGYTF
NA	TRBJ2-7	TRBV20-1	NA	TGCAGTGCTAGTGGGGGCGCAAGCTACGAGCAGTACTTC	CSASGGASYEQYF
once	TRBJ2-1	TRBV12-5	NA	TGTGCTAGTGGTTTGGTACTGGCGCCGTCCTACAATGAGCAGTTCTTC	CASGLVLAPSYNEQFF
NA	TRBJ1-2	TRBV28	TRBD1	TGTGCCAGCACGACAGGGACCGGCTACACCTTC	CASTTGTGYTF
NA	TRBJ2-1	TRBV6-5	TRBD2	TGTGCCAGCAGAACCGGACTAGCGGGAGGCCCTGAGCAGTTCTTC	CASRTGLAGGPEQFF
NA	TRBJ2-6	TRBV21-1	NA	TGTGCCAGCAGCAAGGGAGAGGGCCTGAGGTTGGCTGGGGCCAACGTCCTGACTTTC	CASSKGEGLRLAGANVLTF
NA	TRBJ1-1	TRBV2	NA	TGTGCCAGCAGTGAAGCGATTGGGAACACTGAAGCTTTCTTT	CASSEAIGNTEAFF
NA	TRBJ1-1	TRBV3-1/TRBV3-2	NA	TGTGCCAGCACTGGACAGCGGGGGAAGACTGAAGCTTTCTTT	CASTGQRGKTEAFF
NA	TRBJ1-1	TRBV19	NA	TGTGCCAGTAGTATAGGGACAGCGGGGAGGGCTGAAGCTTTCTTT	CASSIGTAGRAEAFF
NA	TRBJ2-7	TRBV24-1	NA	TGTGCCACCAGTGACCCCGAGGGCTCCGAGCAGTACTTC	CATSDPEGSEQYF
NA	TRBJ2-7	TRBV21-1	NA	TGTGCCAGCAGCTTTCTGGGACAGGGTTTGCACGAGCAGTACTTC	CASSFLGQGLHEQYF
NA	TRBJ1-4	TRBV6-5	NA	TGTGCCAGCAGTACGGACCGAGAAAAACTGTTTTTT	CASSTDREKLFF
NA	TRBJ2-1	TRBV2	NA	TGTGCCAGCAGTGAAGCGGCAGCGGCTGAGCAGTTCTTC	CASSEAAAAEQFF
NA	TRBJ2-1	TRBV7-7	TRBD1	TGTGCCAGCAGCCTAGGGGACAGGGTTTGGGATGAGCAGTTCTTC	CASSLGDRVWDEQFF
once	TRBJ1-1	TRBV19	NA	TGTGCCAGTAGTGACCTCGGTGTAAAGAGGGCTGAAGCTTTCTTT	CASSDLGVKRAEAFF
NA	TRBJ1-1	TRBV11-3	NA	TGTGCCAGCAGCCCCGCGGGGGAGGACACTGAAGCTTTCTTT	CASSPAGEDTEAFF
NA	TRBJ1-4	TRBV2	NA	TGTGCCAGCAGGCCGGGGGTCCCTAATGAAAAACTGTTTTTT	CASRPGVPNEKLFF
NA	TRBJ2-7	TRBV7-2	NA	TGTGCCAGCAGCGTCGGGACCCTAAGTAGCGAGCAGTACTTC	CASSVGTLSSEQYF
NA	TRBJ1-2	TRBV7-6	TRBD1	TGTGCCAGCAGCTTTGCCGGACAGGTCGGGGGCTACACCTTC	CASSFAGQVGGYTF
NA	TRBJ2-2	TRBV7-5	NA	TGTGTCAGAAGGGTCTTAGGGGGTTCCACCGGGGAGCTGTTTTTT	CVRRVLGGSTGELFF
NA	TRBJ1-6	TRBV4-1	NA	TGCGCCAGCAGATCATGGGGGGATAATTCACCCCTCCACTTT	CASRSWGDNSPLHF
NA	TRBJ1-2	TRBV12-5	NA	TGTGCTAGTGGTTTGTACCCTTTGGGCAGGGTGGACTATGGCTACACCTTC	CASGLYPLGRVDYGYTF
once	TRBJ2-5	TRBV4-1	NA	TGCGCCAGCAGCCAAGATCGGGGAGAGGAGACCCAGTACTTC	CASSQDRGEETQYF